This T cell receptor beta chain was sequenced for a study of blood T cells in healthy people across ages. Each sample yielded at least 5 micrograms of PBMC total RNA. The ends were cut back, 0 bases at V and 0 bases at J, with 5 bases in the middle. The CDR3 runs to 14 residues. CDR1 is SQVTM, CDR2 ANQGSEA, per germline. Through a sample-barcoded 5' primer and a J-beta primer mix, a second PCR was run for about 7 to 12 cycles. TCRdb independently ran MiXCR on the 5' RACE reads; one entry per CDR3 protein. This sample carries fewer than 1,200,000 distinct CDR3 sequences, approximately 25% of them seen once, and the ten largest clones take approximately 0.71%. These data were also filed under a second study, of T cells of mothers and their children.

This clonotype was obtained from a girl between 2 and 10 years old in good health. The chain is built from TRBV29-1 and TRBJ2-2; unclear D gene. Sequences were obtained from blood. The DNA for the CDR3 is TGCAGCGTTGAAGACCTCGCGAACACCGGGGAGCTGTTTTTT. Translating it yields CSVEDLANTGELFF.